This record covers a single T cell receptor beta chain. This specimen comes from a study of cytomegalovirus exposure and HLA in healthy donors. PCR employed 60 Vbeta and 13 Jbeta primers. Method: immunoSEQ multiplex PCR; TCRdb's copy keeps in-frame clones and lacks some. The table records some 150,000 clones, roughly 80% of them present only once. The receptor's source is a man in his forties in good health and CMV-seropositive. The sequenced material came from PBMCs.

CDR3 region: CAIKEGTQNTEAFF. CDR3 sequence (DNA): TGTGCCATCAAGGAAGGGACACAGAACACTGAAGCTTTCTTT. This rearrangement joins TRBV10-3 to TRBJ1-1; D might be TRBD1 (6 bases). Germline lookup yields CDR1 ENHRY and CDR2 SYGVKD. The V end lost 7 bases, the J end lost 1 base, and 13 bases lay between the germline ends. This CDR3 contains 14 residues.